This is a list of T cell receptor beta chains from one sample in a study of shared clonotypes between healthy human individuals. The protocol was immunoSEQ multiplex PCR, while the TCRdb copy is restricted to in-frame clones and leaves out a portion. The sample lists a few million clones, roughly 95% occurring once. Sequencing was performed on naive CD4+ T cells sorted from blood. These receptors originate from a man aged 18-30 years in good health. The CDR3 runs from the conserved cysteine through the conserved F or W. The order of the fields is clone size, V gene, D gene, J gene, CDR3 DNA, CDR3 protein. The D gene is left open where the match is weak. Size is stated for part of the rows, as once, few or many counts, or as a class when the clone is expanded.

abundance: NA
v_gene: TRBV5-6
d_gene: TRBD1
j_gene: TRBJ1-4
CDR3nt: TGTGCCAGCAGCTTAGCTAGACAGGGGCTAAATGAAAAACTGTTTTTT
CDR3aa: CASSLARQGLNEKLFF

abundance: NA
v_gene: TRBV5-1
d_gene: TRBD1
j_gene: TRBJ1-2
CDR3nt: TGCGCCAGCAGCTTAACCGGGACAGGTCTGAACTATGGCTACACCTTC
CDR3aa: CASSLTGTGLNYGYTF

abundance: NA
v_gene: TRBV11-2
d_gene: NA
j_gene: TRBJ2-7
CDR3nt: TGTGCCAGCAGCTCCCAACAGGGATCCTCTGGTGAGCAGTACTTC
CDR3aa: CASSSQQGSSGEQYF

abundance: NA
v_gene: TRBV5-1
d_gene: NA
j_gene: TRBJ2-7
CDR3nt: TGCGCCAGCAGCTCCGGGACTTCTAACTACGAGCAGTACTTC
CDR3aa: CASSSGTSNYEQYF

abundance: NA
v_gene: TRBV6-6
d_gene: NA
j_gene: TRBJ1-1
CDR3nt: TGTGCCAGCAGTTCGGTTTCTGGTCTCGGAGCTTTCTTT
CDR3aa: CASSSVSGLGAFF

abundance: NA
v_gene: TRBV6-6
d_gene: NA
j_gene: TRBJ1-6
CDR3nt: TGTGCCAGCAGTTACTCGAGCCGTGGTTCACCCCTCCACTTT
CDR3aa: CASSYSSRGSPLHF

abundance: NA
v_gene: TRBV7-3
d_gene: TRBD1
j_gene: TRBJ2-3
CDR3nt: TGTGCCAGCAGCTACGGGGACAGGAGAGGCACAGATACGCAGTATTTT
CDR3aa: CASSYGDRRGTDTQYF

abundance: NA
v_gene: TRBV7-6
d_gene: NA
j_gene: TRBJ2-7
CDR3nt: TGTGCCAGCAGCTTAGGTCGGGACTACGAGCAGTACTTC
CDR3aa: CASSLGRDYEQYF

abundance: NA
v_gene: TRBV4-1
d_gene: NA
j_gene: TRBJ2-7
CDR3nt: TGCGCCAGCAGCCAACTCCTGGCAGGATTCAGCTCCTACGAGCAGTACTTC
CDR3aa: CASSQLLAGFSSYEQYF

abundance: NA
v_gene: TRBV20-1
d_gene: NA
j_gene: TRBJ2-1
CDR3nt: TGCAGTGCTAGCCCGGGCAATGAGCAGTTCTTC
CDR3aa: CSASPGNEQFF

abundance: once
v_gene: TRBV9
d_gene: TRBD1
j_gene: TRBJ1-1
CDR3nt: TGTGCCAGCAGCGTAGAAGGTTCCGACAGGGGGAACACTGAAGCTTTCTTT
CDR3aa: CASSVEGSDRGNTEAFF

abundance: NA
v_gene: TRBV7-2
d_gene: TRBD1
j_gene: TRBJ2-1
CDR3nt: TGTGCCAGCAGCTTAGCCCCCGGGACAGGCTACAATGAGCAGTTCTTC
CDR3aa: CASSLAPGTGYNEQFF

abundance: NA
v_gene: TRBV6-5
d_gene: TRBD1
j_gene: TRBJ1-2
CDR3nt: TGTGCCAGCAGTCTAAACAGGGGATCCTATGGCTACACCTTC
CDR3aa: CASSLNRGSYGYTF

abundance: NA
v_gene: TRBV18
d_gene: NA
j_gene: TRBJ1-3
CDR3nt: TGTGCCAGCTCACCAAATTGGAACAGGGCTGGAAACACCATATATTTT
CDR3aa: CASSPNWNRAGNTIYF

abundance: few
v_gene: TRBV7-2
d_gene: NA
j_gene: TRBJ1-6
CDR3nt: TGTGCCAGCAGCTTAGCTGGGCTTAATTCACCCCTCCACTTT
CDR3aa: CASSLAGLNSPLHF

abundance: NA
v_gene: TRBV6-6
d_gene: NA
j_gene: TRBJ2-1
CDR3nt: TGTGCCAGCAGTTACTCGGGGGGCGAGCAGTTCTTC
CDR3aa: CASSYSGGEQFF

abundance: NA
v_gene: TRBV6-1
d_gene: TRBD2
j_gene: TRBJ2-1
CDR3nt: TGTGCCAGCAGTCGAATAGCGGGGCTTAACAATGAGCAGTTCTTC
CDR3aa: CASSRIAGLNNEQFF

abundance: NA
v_gene: TRBV19
d_gene: NA
j_gene: TRBJ1-1
CDR3nt: TGTGCCAGTAGTATAGATCCCTACAGGGTGGGGACTGAAGCTTTCTTT
CDR3aa: CASSIDPYRVGTEAFF

abundance: NA
v_gene: TRBV7-9
d_gene: NA
j_gene: TRBJ2-7
CDR3nt: TGTGCCAGCAGGACCTCCGGACACGAGCAGTACTTC
CDR3aa: CASRTSGHEQYF

abundance: few
v_gene: TRBV10-3
d_gene: NA
j_gene: TRBJ2-1
CDR3nt: TGTGCCATCAGTGAGGAAAGCAATGAGCAGTTCTTC
CDR3aa: CAISEESNEQFF

abundance: NA
v_gene: TRBV30
d_gene: TRBD1
j_gene: TRBJ1-2
CDR3nt: TGTGCCTGGTCGACAGGGGCTGGCTACACCTTC
CDR3aa: CAWSTGAGYTF

abundance: NA
v_gene: TRBV6-6
d_gene: NA
j_gene: TRBJ1-2
CDR3nt: TGTGCCAGCAGGCAGACCACCTCCTATGGCTACACCTTC
CDR3aa: CASRQTTSYGYTF